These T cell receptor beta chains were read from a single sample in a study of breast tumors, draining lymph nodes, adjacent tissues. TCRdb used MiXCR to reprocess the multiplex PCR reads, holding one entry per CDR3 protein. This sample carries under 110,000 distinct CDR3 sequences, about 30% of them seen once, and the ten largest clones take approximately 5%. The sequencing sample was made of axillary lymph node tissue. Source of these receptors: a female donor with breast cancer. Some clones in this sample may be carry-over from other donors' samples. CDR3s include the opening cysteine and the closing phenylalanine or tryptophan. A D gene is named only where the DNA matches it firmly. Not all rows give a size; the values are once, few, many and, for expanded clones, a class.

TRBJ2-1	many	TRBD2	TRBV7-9	TGTGCCAGCAAGGGACTAGCGGGGGTGAATGAGCAGTTCTTC	CASKGLAGVNEQFF
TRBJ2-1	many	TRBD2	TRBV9	TGTGCCAGCAGCGAGGGGACTAGCGGAGTCAATGAGCAGTTCTTC	CASSEGTSGVNEQFF
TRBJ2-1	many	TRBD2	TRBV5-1	TGCGCCAGCAGATTCGGACTAGCGGGAGTTCTGAGGTACAATGAGCAGTTCTTC	CASRFGLAGVLRYNEQFF
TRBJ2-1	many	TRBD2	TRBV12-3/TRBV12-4	TGTGCCAGCAGTCTCCGTGGTGCTAGCGGGATAAACAATGAGCAGTTCTTC	CASSLRGASGINNEQFF
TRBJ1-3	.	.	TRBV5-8	TGTGCCAGCAGCGCGGGCCCGAACACCATATATTTT	CASSAGPNTIYF
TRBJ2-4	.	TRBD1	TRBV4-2	TGTGCCAGCAGCCAAGCTACAGGGGGACTTAACATTCAGTACTTC	CASSQATGGLNIQYF
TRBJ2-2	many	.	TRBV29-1	TGCAGCGTCTGGATGGTTACCGGGGAGCTGTTTTTT	CSVWMVTGELFF
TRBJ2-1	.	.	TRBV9	TGTGCCAGCAGCGTACGCACTAGCTCCTACAATGAGCCGTTCTTC	CASSVRTSSYNEPFF
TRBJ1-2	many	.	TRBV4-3	TGCGCCAGCAGCCCCGTACAATTTAACTATGGCTACACCTTC	CASSPVQFNYGYTF
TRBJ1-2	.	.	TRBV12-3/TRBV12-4	TGTGCCAGCAGTCGCGACCGGCCCAAATATGGCTACACCTTC	CASSRDRPKYGYTF
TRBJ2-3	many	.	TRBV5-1	TGCGCCAGCAGCTTAACGGGGCCATCCGAACCCGCCGCCCTCACAGATACGCAGTATTTT	CASSLTGPSEPAALTDTQYF
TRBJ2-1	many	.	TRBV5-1	TGCGCCAGCAGCTTAGGACTCTCGAGCTCCTACAATGAGCAGTTCTTC	CASSLGLSSSYNEQFF
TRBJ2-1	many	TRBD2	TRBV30	TGTGCCTGGACCCGGGGGGGGTCCTACAATGAGCAGTTCTTC	CAWTRGGSYNEQFF
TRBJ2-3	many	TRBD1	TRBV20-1	TGCAGTGCTAGAGTCGGGACAGGGACAGATACGCAGTATTTT	CSARVGTGTDTQYF
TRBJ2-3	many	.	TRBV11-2	TGTGCCAGCAGCTTAATCTCTTTCACAGATACGCAGTATTTT	CASSLISFTDTQYF
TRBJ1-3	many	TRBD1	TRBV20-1	TGCAGTGCTAGAGATTTGCGACAGGGGTCAAACACCATATATTTT	CSARDLRQGSNTIYF
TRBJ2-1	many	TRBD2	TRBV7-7	TGTGCTAGCAGCCCCGGGACTAGCGGGTTCAATGAGCAGTTCTTC	CASSPGTSGFNEQFF
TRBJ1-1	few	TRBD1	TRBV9	TGTGCCAGCAGCGGACTCGGGACAGGGAACACTGAAGCTTTCTTT	CASSGLGTGNTEAFF
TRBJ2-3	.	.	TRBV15	TGTGCCACCAGCGCGAGGGATTTCTCTGTGAATACGCAGTATTTT	CATSARDFSVNTQYF
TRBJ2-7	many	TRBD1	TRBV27	TGTGCCAGCAGTTTCGGGACAGGGTTTTACGAGCAGTACTTC	CASSFGTGFYEQYF
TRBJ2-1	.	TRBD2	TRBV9	TGTGCCAGCAGCGTAGAAACTAGCGGGAACAACAATGAGCAGTTCTTC	CASSVETSGNNNEQFF
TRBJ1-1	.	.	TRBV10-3	TGTGCCATCGGACAATACACTGAAGCTTTCTTT	CAIGQYTEAFF
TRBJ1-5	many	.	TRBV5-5	TGTGCCAGCCGGGGCAGGGACGAGGGCAATCAGCCCCAGCATTTT	CASRGRDEGNQPQHF
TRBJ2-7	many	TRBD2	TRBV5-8	TGTGCCAGCAGCCTCAGACTAGCGGGAGCCTACGAGCAGTACTTC	CASSLRLAGAYEQYF
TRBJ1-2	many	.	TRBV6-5	TGTGCCAGCAGTTACGGCAGCTATGGCTACACCTTC	CASSYGSYGYTF
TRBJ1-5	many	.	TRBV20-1	TGCAGTGCTAGTAGGGGGGATTCTGGCAATCAGCCCCAGCATTTT	CSASRGDSGNQPQHF